One sample yielded the 28 T cell receptor beta chains listed below, sequenced in a study of T cell responses to AZD1222 COVID-19 vaccine. Sequencing was performed with immunoSEQ multiplex PCR; in TCRdb, only in-frame clones are kept and a portion is missing. The repertoire consists of about 130,000 clones, with approximately 92% occurring once and the leading ten covering around 7.1%. Sequenced material: peripheral blood, taken 28 days after the second AZD1222 dose. These receptor sequences come from an adult who received the AZD1222 COVID-19 vaccine.

The V gene is TRBV2, the J gene TRBJ2-5; tentative D call: TRBD1 (5 bases). The CDR3 extends over 11 amino acids. V was pared by 7 bases and J by 3 bases, with 6 bases between. The germline V gene has CDR1 SNHLY and CDR2 FYNNEI. Here the CDR3 reads CASTGKETQYF. For the CDR3, the DNA is TGTGCCAGCACAGGGAAAGAGACCCAGTACTTC.

The J gene is TRBJ2-1, the V gene TRBV13; 11 positions match TRBD2. Germline assignment: CDR1 PRHDT and CDR2 FYEKMQ (reference sequence). V lost 5 bases to trimming and J lost 1 base; unmatched junction nucleotides: 7. The CDR3 spans 17 residues. The CDR3 DNA is TGTGCCAGCAGCGAGGCGGTAGCGGGGGGGTCCTACAATGAGCAGTTCTTC. Translation: CASSEAVAGGSYNEQFF.

The V and J genes are TRBV3-1 (or the pseudogene TRBV3-2) and TRBJ2-7; 7 bases line up with TRBD2. Germline trimming cut 3 bases from V and 7 bases from J; bases unmatched to any gene: 6. This CDR3 is 13 amino acids long. Germline V gene lookup returns CDR1 LGHDT and CDR2 YNNKEL (reference sequence). In nucleotides, the CDR3 is TGTGCCAGCAGCCAGGGACGTAGCGGGGAGCAGTACTTC. Translating gives CASSQGRSGEQYF.

The genes are TRBV6-5 and TRBJ2-7, with TRBD1 matching 7 bases. The CDR3 loop spans 14 amino acids. Per the germline V gene, CDR1 is MNHEY and CDR2 is SVGAGI. V gave up 6 bases and J gave up 1 base; unmatched junction bases: 6. The CDR3 loop reads CASRSPGQSYEQYF. The CDR3 nucleotides are TGTGCCAGCAGATCACCGGGACAGTCCTACGAGCAGTACTTC.

This chain links TRBV7-8 with TRBJ2-5; maybe TRBD1 (6 bases). The germline V gene has CDR1 SGHVS and CDR2 FQNEAQ. Between the trimmed V and J ends, which lost 5 bases and 2 bases, there was a span of 12 bases. The CDR3 is 14 residues long. The CDR3 bases are TGTGCCAGCAGCCGGCCAGGGGATCAAGAGACCCAGTACTTC. This translates into CASSRPGDQETQYF. Complete variable domain (other parts from reference TRBV7-8 and TRBJ2-5): GAGVSQSPRYKVAKRGQDVALRCDPISGHVSLFWYQQALGQGPEFLTYFQNEAQLDKSGLPSDRFFAERPEGSVSTLKIQRTQQEDSAVYLCASSRPGDQETQYFGPGTRLLVL.

The DNA of the CDR3 is TGCGCCAGCACTCCCGGGGGGTCCGCTAACTATGGCTACACCTTC. Translation gives CASTPGGSANYGYTF. V usage is TRBV5-1 and J usage is TRBJ1-2; D might be TRBD1 (5 bases). This CDR3 region has 15 residues. Trimming left V 6 bases short and J 0 bases short, with 15 bases between. Per the germline V gene, CDR1 is SGHRS and CDR2 is YFSETQ.

V is TRBV29-1 and J is TRBJ1-1; D remains ambiguous. Trimming shortened V by 7 bases and J by 5 bases, and 14 bases separated the two germline ends. CDR1 is SQVTM, CDR2 ANQGSEA, per germline. The CDR3 is 12 residues long. CDR3 amino acids: CSAGRERTEAFF. The CDR3 region has the DNA TGCAGCGCCGGACGGGAGCGGACTGAAGCTTTCTTT.

The rearrangement uses TRBV9 and TRBJ1-5; no firm D call. The CDR3 consists of 14 residues. V lost 0 bases, J lost 1 base, and 5 bases lay in between. CDR1 SGDLS and CDR2 YYNGEE come from the germline V gene. The CDR3 here is CASSVGDSNQPQHF. The CDR3 nucleotides read TGTGCCAGCAGCGTAGGTGACAGCAATCAGCCCCAGCATTTT.

CDR3 sequence (DNA): TGTGCCAGCAGCTTGAAGGGCGCCCCTCGGAGGAACGAGCAGTACTTC. Its translation: CASSLKGAPRRNEQYF. V gene TRBV5-4 combines with J gene TRBJ2-7, with D tentatively TRBD2 (5 bases). Germline V gene lookup returns CDR1 SGHNT and CDR2 YYREEE (reference sequence). Trimming cost V 1 base and J 5 bases, with 19 bases left between them. CDR3 size: 16 residues.

The rearrangement links TRBV28 to TRBJ1-1; TRBD1 aligns across 11 bases. The CDR3 contains 17 residues. The junction had 12 bases not matched to a gene; V was cut back by 6 bases and J by 3 bases. Germline V gene lookup returns CDR1 MDHEN and CDR2 SYDVKM. The CDR3 loop is CASREDRGRVFDTEAFF. CDR3 nucleotide sequence: TGTGCCAGCAGGGAGGACAGGGGGCGCGTCTTCGACACTGAAGCTTTCTTT.

CDR3 sequence reads: CASSLVDRANSPLHF. The CDR3 DNA sequence: TGTGCCAGCAGCTTGGTGGACAGGGCTAATTCACCCCTCCACTTT. V gene TRBV5-6 combines with J gene TRBJ1-6; TRBD1 matches at 8 bases. The CDR3 covers 15 residues. Germline assignment: CDR1 SGHDT and CDR2 YYEEEE. The ends lost 0 bases at V and 6 bases at J; junction bases unmatched: 2.

This chain uses TRBV6-5 with TRBJ2-5; D remains ambiguous. The V and J ends lost 4 bases and 3 bases respectively, with 3 bases between them. The CDR3 runs to 11 residues. CDR1 is MNHEY and CDR2 is SVGAGI in the germline V gene. The CDR3 DNA is TGTGCCAGCAGTTGGAAAGAGACCCAGTACTTC. Translated, it gives CASSWKETQYF.

The V gene is TRBV11-2, the J gene TRBJ2-1; 10 bases fit TRBD2. The CDR3 consists of 15 residues. Germline V gene data show CDR1 as SGHAT and CDR2 as FQNNGV. V was clipped by 3 bases and J by 4 bases; unmatched bases: 3. The chain's CDR3 is CASSFLAGGYNEQFF. DNA for the CDR3: TGTGCCAGCAGCTTTTTAGCGGGGGGTTACAATGAGCAGTTCTTC.

The chain has TRBV15 and TRBJ2-1; D ambiguous. The CDR3 runs 12 residues. Trimming removed 5 bases at V and 8 bases at J, with 10 bases between. From germline, CDR1 is LNHNV and CDR2 YYDKDF (reference sequence). The CDR3 loop reads CATSADRDEQFF. CDR3 in DNA: TGTGCCACCAGCGCCGATCGGGATGAGCAGTTCTTC.

This rearrangement joins TRBV7-9 to TRBJ2-6; D is unresolved. Germline V gene data show CDR1 as SEHNR and CDR2 as FQNEAQ (reference sequence). V was pared by 6 bases and J by 0 bases, with 9 bases between. CDR3 size: 15 residues. CDR3: CASSVGGSGANVLTF. CDR3 sequence (DNA): TGTGCCAGCAGTGTTGGCGGCTCTGGGGCCAACGTCCTGACTTTC.

The chain uses TRBV6-5 and TRBJ1-2; D not certain. Deletions cut 0 bases from V and 2 bases from J, with 7 bases between. Germline assignment: CDR1 MNHEY and CDR2 SVGAGI. The CDR3 contains 14 residues. The CDR3 loop is CASSYSVSNYGYTF. CDR3 bases: TGTGCCAGCAGTTACTCCGTTTCAAACTATGGCTACACCTTC.

The CDR3 nucleotides read TGTGCCAGCAGTGAACCCAGGTACGGCTACACCTTC. It is translated as CASSEPRYGYTF. The V and J genes are TRBV6-1 and TRBJ1-2; D is ambiguous. Between the trimmed V and J ends, which lost 2 bases and 8 bases, there was a span of 9 bases. This CDR3 contains 12 residues. CDR1 is MNHNS, CDR2 SASEGT, per germline.

The chain uses TRBV7-9 and TRBJ1-6, with a possible D match to TRBD1 (6 bases). CDR3 length: 14 residues. Germline V gene lookup returns CDR1 SEHNR and CDR2 FQNEAQ (reference sequence). Trimming took off 1 base at V and 9 bases at J, with 10 bases between the two ends. The DNA for the CDR3 is TGTGCCAGCAGCTTAGGGCAGGGGTCTTCACCCCTCCACTTT. Amino acid sequence: CASSLGQGSSPLHF.

The chain recombines TRBV6-1 with TRBJ1-2; no clear D. The germline gives CDR1 MNHNS, CDR2 SASEGT. This CDR3 has 14 amino acids. Between the trimmed V and J ends, which lost 2 bases and 2 bases, there was a span of 9 bases. The CDR3 sequence is CASSEPGRNYGYTF. CDR3 coding DNA: TGTGCCAGCAGTGAACCCGGACGGAACTATGGCTACACCTTC.

V is TRBV5-1 and J is TRBJ1-6; tentative D call: TRBD1 (6 bases). The CDR3 has 16 amino acids. The germline gives CDR1 SGHRS, CDR2 YFSETQ. Trimming shortened V by 0 bases and J by 0 bases, and 7 bases separated the two germline ends. The CDR3 DNA follows: TGCGCCAGCAGCTTGGGAGGGGGCTCCTATAATTCACCCCTCCACTTT. Its protein is CASSLGGGSYNSPLHF.

The chain combines TRBV3-1 (or the pseudogene TRBV3-2) with TRBJ2-7; D ambiguous. Germline lookup yields CDR1 LGHDT and CDR2 YNNKEL (reference sequence). Trimming took off 5 bases at V and 6 bases at J, with 11 bases between the two ends. The CDR3 consists of 12 residues. In DNA form, the CDR3 reads TGTGCCAGCAGCGAAGTCTCCCGCGAGCAGTACTTC. It is translated as CASSEVSREQYF.

The chain joins TRBV5-1 to TRBJ1-2, with 11 bases identical to TRBD1. With 5 bases clipped from V and 6 bases from J, the junction kept 15 bases outside the gene matches. CDR3 length: 17 residues. Germline lookup yields CDR1 SGHRS and CDR2 YFSETQ. CDR3 in amino acids: CASSSYRLGQGADGYTF. The DNA for the CDR3 is TGCGCCAGCAGTTCGTATCGCCTAGGACAGGGGGCGGATGGCTACACCTTC.

V usage is TRBV27 and J usage is TRBJ2-3, with 14 bases aligning to TRBD2. The CDR3 has 18 amino acids. Germline V lookup: CDR1 MNHEY, CDR2 SMNVEV (reference sequence). V gave up 4 bases and J gave up 1 base; unmatched junction bases: 7. The CDR3 reads CASSSWTSGGWGTDTQYF. The CDR3 DNA is TGTGCCAGCAGTTCGTGGACTAGCGGGGGGTGGGGCACAGATACGCAGTATTTT.

The rearrangement uses TRBV28 and TRBJ2-1; D remains ambiguous. Trimming removed 5 bases at V and 7 bases at J, with 6 bases between. From germline, CDR1 is MDHEN and CDR2 SYDVKM. The CDR3 has 11 amino acids. CDR3 residues: CASSALNEQFF. The CDR3, as DNA: TGTGCCAGCAGTGCTCTAAATGAGCAGTTCTTC. Full variable domain (outside the CDR3, taken from reference TRBV28 and TRBJ2-1): DVKVTQSSRYLVKRTGEKVFLECVQDMDHENMFWYRQDPGLGLRLIYFSYDVKMKEKGDIPEGYSVSREKKERFSLILESASTNQTSMYLCASSALNEQFFGPGTRLTVL.

The CDR3 region has the DNA TGTGCCAGCACCCCAGGGGCGACTAGCGGGCGTCGGGGTCCAGAGCAGTACTTC. It yields the protein CASTPGATSGRRGPEQYF. The chain employs TRBV2 and TRBJ2-7; 10 bases are shared with TRBD2. Per germline, CDR1 SNHLY and CDR2 FYNNEI. This CDR3 contains 18 residues. V was clipped by 7 bases and J by 7 bases; unmatched bases: 22.

The chain employs TRBV12-3 or TRBV12-4 and TRBJ1-4, with 8 bases matching TRBD1. This CDR3 has 12 amino acids. The trim removed 5 bases at V and 12 bases at J, leaving 5 bases unmatched. The CDR3 reads CASSTDRAQLFF. CDR3 nucleotide sequence: TGTGCCAGCAGTACGGACAGGGCCCAACTGTTTTTT.

This sequence joins TRBV5-1 and TRBJ2-5; D possibly corresponds to TRBD2 (5 bases). The CDR3 extends over 15 amino acids. V lost 4 bases, J lost 5 bases, and 18 bases lay in between. Germline CDR1 SGHRS, CDR2 YFSETQ. CDR3 in amino acids: CASSPLATSPETQYF. The CDR3 nucleotides are TGCGCCAGCAGCCCCCTCGCCACTAGTCCCGAGACCCAGTACTTC.

V and J are TRBV15 and TRBJ2-1; no clear D gene. The CDR3 consists of 15 residues. Germline V gene data show CDR1 as LNHNV and CDR2 as YYDKDF (reference sequence). Trimming stripped 1 base from V and 3 bases from J, with 10 bases between. The CDR3 DNA is TGTGCCACCAGCAGAGGTTTGCTAGTCTACAATGAGCAGTTCTTC. It codes for CATSRGLLVYNEQFF.